Below, 4 T cell receptor beta chains from the same sample are listed, as sequenced in a study of post-analysis software for immune sequencing data (dated by TCRdb to the mid-2010s). The paper's findings and limits, for the study overall: Four or five TRBV segments, including TRBV5-6, TRBV5-1 and TRBV20-1, were significantly more frequent in patients than controls.

These receptors have no known antigen. Receptors were amplified or captured by PCR. The instrument given in TCRdb is Illumina HiSeq 2500. Unique molecular identifiers were incorporated into TCR beta cDNA libraries to reduce PCR and sequencing biases. The public reads were run again by TCRdb, first through fastp at Q25 and then through MiXCR, and only productive beta chains were kept. Each CDR3 protein gets just one entry, which takes the most common genes and DNA from the rows behind it. A total of some 890,000 distinct CDR3 sequences appear in this sample, roughly 58% of them only once. The top ten constitute about 4.8% of the sample. The sample consisted of blood. These receptors all stem from a girl between 5 and 17 years old with multiple sclerosis.

This chain connects TRBV3-1 to TRBJ2-5; D is unresolved. CDR3 length: 14 amino acids. Trimming took 4 bases from V and 4 from J, leaving 13 bases between them. CDR1 LGHDT and CDR2 YNNKEL come from the germline V gene (reference sequence). CDR3 sequence reads: CASSLNRRIETQYF. The CDR3, as DNA: TGTGCCAGCAGCCTAAACCGACGAATAGAGACCCAGTACTTC.

V is TRBV20-1 and J is TRBJ2-5, with TRBD1 identical over 7 bases. The CDR3 consists of 15 residues. The J segment lost 3 bases and the V segment lost 2 bases, leaving 9 bases of the junction unmatched. The germline gives CDR1 DFQATT, CDR2 SNEGSKA (reference sequence). The CDR3, as DNA: TGCAGTGCTAGAAAGGGACAGACAAAGAAAGAGACCCAGTACTTC. This translates into CSARKGQTKKETQYF.

The rearrangement joins TRBV27 to TRBJ2-1, with 13 bases aligning to TRBD2. Germline values: CDR1 MNHEY, CDR2 SMNVEV (reference sequence). Unmatched junction bases numbered 15, after V lost 5 bases and J lost 14 bases. The CDR3 consists of 16 residues. CDR3 in amino acids: CASSQTGTSGTAREFF. The CDR3, as DNA: TGTGCCAGCAGTCAAACCGGGACTAGCGGGACCGCCCGGGAGTTCTTC.

This chain connects TRBV5-1 to TRBJ1-5; the match to TRBD1 covers 7 bases. The CDR3 runs 15 residues. The V gene end was trimmed by 4 bases and the J gene end by 1 base; junction bases not matched to a gene: 5. Germline CDR1 SGHRS, CDR2 YFSETQ. Here the CDR3 reads CASSPTGVSNQPQHF. The CDR3 DNA reads TGCGCCAGCAGCCCAACAGGGGTGAGCAATCAGCCCCAGCATTTT.